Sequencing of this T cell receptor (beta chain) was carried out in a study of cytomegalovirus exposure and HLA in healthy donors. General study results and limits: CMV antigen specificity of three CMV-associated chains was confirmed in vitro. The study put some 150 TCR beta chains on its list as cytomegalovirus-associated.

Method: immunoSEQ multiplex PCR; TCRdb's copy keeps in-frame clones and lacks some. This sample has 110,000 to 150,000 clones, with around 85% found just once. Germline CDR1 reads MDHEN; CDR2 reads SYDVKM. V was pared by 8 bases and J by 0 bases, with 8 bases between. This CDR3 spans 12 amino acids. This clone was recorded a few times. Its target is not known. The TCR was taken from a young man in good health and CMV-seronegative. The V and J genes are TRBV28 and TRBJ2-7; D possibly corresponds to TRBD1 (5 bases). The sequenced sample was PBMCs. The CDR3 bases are TGTGCCAGCCAGGGTAACTCCTACGAGCAGTACTTC. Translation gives CASQGNSYEQYF.